These T cell receptor beta chains were read from a single sample in a study of OX40 agonist ivuxolimab in advanced cancers. Measured with immunoSEQ multiplex PCR; TCRdb has only the in-frame clones, and not every one. The data show 65,000 to 95,000 clones, with more than 75% seen just once and under 7.5% held by the top ten. The sequences come from CD4+ or CD8+ T cells sorted from blood, collected in a trial of the OX40 agonist ivuxolimab. The receptor set was obtained from an adult with an advanced solid tumor such as melanoma, head and neck, liver or kidney cancer. Both conserved end residues are part of each CDR3. A D gene is named only where the DNA matches it firmly. Size values are once, few and many counts, or a class for expanded clones, and some rows have none.

d_call: -; v_call: TRBV7-9; j_call: TRBJ1-6; clone_size: -; cdr3_nt: TGTGCCAGCAGCTTAGCGGGCACCAGCCAAAGCTCCTATAATTCACCCCTCCACTTT; cdr3_aa: CASSLAGTSQSSYNSPLHF
d_call: TRBD2; v_call: TRBV5-1; j_call: TRBJ2-7; clone_size: -; cdr3_nt: TGCGCCAGCAGATTAGCGGGGGCAAGGTCCTACGAGCAGTACTTC; cdr3_aa: CASRLAGARSYEQYF
d_call: -; v_call: TRBV21-1; j_call: TRBJ2-5; clone_size: -; cdr3_nt: TGTGCCAGCAGCAAAGCGCTTTCAAAATTGGGACATTGGATGGAAGAGACCCAGTACTTC; cdr3_aa: CASSKALSKLGHWMEETQYF
d_call: -; v_call: TRBV5-1; j_call: TRBJ1-1; clone_size: -; cdr3_nt: TGCGCCAGCAGCCACCTCGGGGGCACTGAAGCTTTCTTT; cdr3_aa: CASSHLGGTEAFF
d_call: TRBD2; v_call: TRBV5-1; j_call: TRBJ2-7; clone_size: -; cdr3_nt: TGCGCCAGCAGCTTGTCGGCGGGAGCTCCATACGAGCAGTACTTC; cdr3_aa: CASSLSAGAPYEQYF
d_call: TRBD1; v_call: TRBV11-2; j_call: TRBJ2-2; clone_size: few; cdr3_nt: TGTGCCAGCAGCTTAGGGACAGGGGGCACCGGGGAGCTGTTTTTT; cdr3_aa: CASSLGTGGTGELFF
d_call: TRBD1; v_call: TRBV10-3; j_call: TRBJ1-1; clone_size: -; cdr3_nt: TGTGCCATCAGTCCCACAGGGGGCTGGACTGAAGCTTTCTTT; cdr3_aa: CAISPTGGWTEAFF
d_call: -; v_call: TRBV5-5; j_call: TRBJ1-5; clone_size: -; cdr3_nt: TGTGCCAGCAGCTTGGCCCCTAGCAATCAGCCCCAGCATTTT; cdr3_aa: CASSLAPSNQPQHF
d_call: -; v_call: TRBV7-2; j_call: TRBJ2-3; clone_size: -; cdr3_nt: TGTGCCAGCAGGATTTGGGGGACGTACACAGATACGCAGTATTTT; cdr3_aa: CASRIWGTYTDTQYF
d_call: -; v_call: TRBV2; j_call: TRBJ1-1; clone_size: few; cdr3_nt: TGTGCCAGCATGCGAGTCAGTGCGAACACTGAAGCTTTCTTT; cdr3_aa: CASMRVSANTEAFF
d_call: -; v_call: TRBV5-8; j_call: TRBJ2-1; clone_size: -; cdr3_nt: TGTGCCAGCAGCTTCTCGCGGAGCTCCTACAATGAGCAGTTCTTC; cdr3_aa: CASSFSRSSYNEQFF
d_call: -; v_call: TRBV7-9; j_call: TRBJ2-2; clone_size: -; cdr3_nt: TGTGCCAGCAGCTACCAGACCGAGGAGCTGTTTTTT; cdr3_aa: CASSYQTEELFF
d_call: TRBD2; v_call: TRBV6-5; j_call: TRBJ2-7; clone_size: once; cdr3_nt: TGTGCCAGCAGTCGCACCGGGACTAGCGGCGACGAGCAGTACTTC; cdr3_aa: CASSRTGTSGDEQYF
d_call: -; v_call: TRBV4-1; j_call: TRBJ2-7; clone_size: few; cdr3_nt: TGCGCCAGCAGGAAAAGGGGGGACTCCATCTCCTACGAGCAGTACTTC; cdr3_aa: CASRKRGDSISYEQYF
d_call: -; v_call: TRBV6-5; j_call: TRBJ1-6; clone_size: -; cdr3_nt: TGTGCCAGCAGTTACTCGATGCCCAGGATTGATTCACCCCTCCACTTT; cdr3_aa: CASSYSMPRIDSPLHF
d_call: TRBD2; v_call: TRBV19; j_call: TRBJ2-1; clone_size: -; cdr3_nt: TGTGCCAGTACCATAGGGACTAGCGGGAGTCACAATGAGCAGTTCTTC; cdr3_aa: CASTIGTSGSHNEQFF
d_call: -; v_call: TRBV9; j_call: TRBJ2-1; clone_size: -; cdr3_nt: TGTGCCAGCAGTAGGAGCGGGACAAACAATGAGCAGTTCTTC; cdr3_aa: CASSRSGTNNEQFF
d_call: -; v_call: TRBV16; j_call: TRBJ2-7; clone_size: -; cdr3_nt: TGTGCCAGCAGCCCTCAATGGGGGCGCGAGCAGTACTTC; cdr3_aa: CASSPQWGREQYF
d_call: -; v_call: TRBV6-5; j_call: TRBJ1-1; clone_size: -; cdr3_nt: TGTGCCAGCAGTGCACCCCCAGGGACTTCTGAAGCTTTCTTT; cdr3_aa: CASSAPPGTSEAFF
d_call: TRBD1; v_call: TRBV19; j_call: TRBJ1-5; clone_size: -; cdr3_nt: TGTGCCAGTAGCTACTACAGGGGAGAGAATCAGCCCCAGCATTTT; cdr3_aa: CASSYYRGENQPQHF
d_call: TRBD1; v_call: TRBV2; j_call: TRBJ1-2; clone_size: -; cdr3_nt: TGTGCCAGCAGTCAGGGGGCGGTCTATGGCTACACCTTC; cdr3_aa: CASSQGAVYGYTF
d_call: TRBD1; v_call: TRBV2; j_call: TRBJ1-6; clone_size: few; cdr3_nt: TGTGCCAGCAGTCTCCGGGACAGTGGAAATTCACCCCTCCACTTT; cdr3_aa: CASSLRDSGNSPLHF
d_call: -; v_call: TRBV9; j_call: TRBJ1-4; clone_size: once; cdr3_nt: TGTGCCAGCAGCAAACGGAGTTCTGAAAAACTGTTTTTT; cdr3_aa: CASSKRSSEKLFF
d_call: TRBD1; v_call: TRBV7-9; j_call: TRBJ2-5; clone_size: -; cdr3_nt: TGTGCCAGCAGCTTCCCAACAGGGGCCGTTGGAGAGACCCAGTACTTC; cdr3_aa: CASSFPTGAVGETQYF
d_call: TRBD2; v_call: TRBV5-1; j_call: TRBJ2-7; clone_size: -; cdr3_nt: TGCGCCAGCAGAAGGGACTACCTCTTTTCGGACGAGCAGTACTTC; cdr3_aa: CASRRDYLFSDEQYF
d_call: -; v_call: TRBV10-3; j_call: TRBJ1-2; clone_size: -; cdr3_nt: TGTGCCATCAGTGAGAGCCCGCAGAAAGGGGGCTACACCTTC; cdr3_aa: CAISESPQKGGYTF
d_call: TRBD1; v_call: TRBV4-2; j_call: TRBJ2-7; clone_size: -; cdr3_nt: TGTGCCAGCAGCCAGGACAGGACTGACTCCTACGAGCAGTACTTC; cdr3_aa: CASSQDRTDSYEQYF
d_call: -; v_call: TRBV18; j_call: TRBJ2-7; clone_size: -; cdr3_nt: TGTGCCAGCTCACCACCTTCGGGGTACGAGCAGTACTTC; cdr3_aa: CASSPPSGYEQYF
d_call: -; v_call: TRBV30; j_call: TRBJ1-6; clone_size: -; cdr3_nt: TGTGCCTGGAGGGTGGGCCTTGACAATTCACCCCTCCACTTT; cdr3_aa: CAWRVGLDNSPLHF
d_call: -; v_call: TRBV2; j_call: TRBJ2-1; clone_size: -; cdr3_nt: TGTGCCAGCAGTGAAGGGGACAATGAGCAGTTCTTC; cdr3_aa: CASSEGDNEQFF
d_call: -; v_call: TRBV4-2; j_call: TRBJ1-2; clone_size: -; cdr3_nt: TGTGCCAGCAGCCAAGGAAGCAGCACTAACTATGGCTACACCTTC; cdr3_aa: CASSQGSSTNYGYTF
d_call: -; v_call: TRBV7-2; j_call: TRBJ2-5; clone_size: -; cdr3_nt: TGTGCCAGCAGCCCAGGTAGAACGACCCAGTACTTC; cdr3_aa: CASSPGRTTQYF
d_call: TRBD2; v_call: TRBV28; j_call: TRBJ2-4; clone_size: -; cdr3_nt: TGTGCCAGCAGCCGCGGACTAGCGAGGAACATTCAGTACTTC; cdr3_aa: CASSRGLARNIQYF
d_call: -; v_call: TRBV27; j_call: TRBJ1-2; clone_size: -; cdr3_nt: TGTGCCAGCAGTGACACAGGGTTGTCCCTCTATGGCTACACCTTC; cdr3_aa: CASSDTGLSLYGYTF
d_call: -; v_call: TRBV5-1; j_call: TRBJ2-1; clone_size: -; cdr3_nt: TGCGCCAGCAGCTTGGGAGCAGAGGTGGGTGAGCAGTTCTTC; cdr3_aa: CASSLGAEVGEQFF
d_call: -; v_call: TRBV2; j_call: TRBJ1-6; clone_size: -; cdr3_nt: TGTGCCAGCAGTGAAGGACGGAGCTCCTATAATTCACCCCTCCACTTT; cdr3_aa: CASSEGRSSYNSPLHF
d_call: -; v_call: TRBV18; j_call: TRBJ1-2; clone_size: -; cdr3_nt: TGTGCCAGCTCACCATCGGGGAGACATGGCTACACCTTC; cdr3_aa: CASSPSGRHGYTF
d_call: -; v_call: TRBV29-1; j_call: TRBJ2-1; clone_size: once; cdr3_nt: TGCAGCGTTGTGGGCGGGCAGGCCTCCTACAATGAGCAGTTCTTC; cdr3_aa: CSVVGGQASYNEQFF
d_call: -; v_call: TRBV19; j_call: TRBJ2-7; clone_size: -; cdr3_nt: TGTGCCAGTAAGAAATCTGATACCTACGAGCAGTACTTC; cdr3_aa: CASKKSDTYEQYF
d_call: -; v_call: TRBV7-6; j_call: TRBJ2-5; clone_size: -; cdr3_nt: TGTGCCAGCAGCCCCCCCGGGGTGGAGACCCAGTACTTC; cdr3_aa: CASSPPGVETQYF
d_call: -; v_call: TRBV6-1; j_call: TRBJ1-2; clone_size: -; cdr3_nt: TGTGCCAGCAGTGATATTGACGCTGGCTACACCTTC; cdr3_aa: CASSDIDAGYTF
d_call: TRBD1; v_call: TRBV27; j_call: TRBJ1-1; clone_size: -; cdr3_nt: TGTGCCAGCAGTTATAGACAGGGATGGACTGAAGCTTTCTTT; cdr3_aa: CASSYRQGWTEAFF
d_call: TRBD2; v_call: TRBV5-1; j_call: TRBJ2-1; clone_size: -; cdr3_nt: TGCGCCAGCAGCTTGAGGACTAGCGGGGGGTACAATGAGCAGTTCTTC; cdr3_aa: CASSLRTSGGYNEQFF
d_call: -; v_call: TRBV6-5; j_call: TRBJ2-7; clone_size: -; cdr3_nt: TGTGCCAGCAGTTACTCGAATGTGGGGGAGCAGTACTTC; cdr3_aa: CASSYSNVGEQYF
d_call: TRBD2; v_call: TRBV7-9; j_call: TRBJ2-3; clone_size: once; cdr3_nt: TGTGCCAGCAGCGGGCGGACTAGCGGGAGGAAAGATACGCAGTATTTT; cdr3_aa: CASSGRTSGRKDTQYF
d_call: -; v_call: TRBV18; j_call: TRBJ2-7; clone_size: -; cdr3_nt: TGTGCCAGCTCACTTTCCGACACAACGGACTACGAGCAGTACTTC; cdr3_aa: CASSLSDTTDYEQYF
d_call: -; v_call: TRBV19; j_call: TRBJ2-4; clone_size: -; cdr3_nt: TGTGCCAGTAGTGCCGTAATCGGGGGAGGCAAAAACATTCAGTACTTC; cdr3_aa: CASSAVIGGGKNIQYF
d_call: -; v_call: TRBV6-5; j_call: TRBJ1-2; clone_size: -; cdr3_nt: TGTGCCAGCAGTTACCTGACAGGCGGGGGCTACACCTTC; cdr3_aa: CASSYLTGGGYTF